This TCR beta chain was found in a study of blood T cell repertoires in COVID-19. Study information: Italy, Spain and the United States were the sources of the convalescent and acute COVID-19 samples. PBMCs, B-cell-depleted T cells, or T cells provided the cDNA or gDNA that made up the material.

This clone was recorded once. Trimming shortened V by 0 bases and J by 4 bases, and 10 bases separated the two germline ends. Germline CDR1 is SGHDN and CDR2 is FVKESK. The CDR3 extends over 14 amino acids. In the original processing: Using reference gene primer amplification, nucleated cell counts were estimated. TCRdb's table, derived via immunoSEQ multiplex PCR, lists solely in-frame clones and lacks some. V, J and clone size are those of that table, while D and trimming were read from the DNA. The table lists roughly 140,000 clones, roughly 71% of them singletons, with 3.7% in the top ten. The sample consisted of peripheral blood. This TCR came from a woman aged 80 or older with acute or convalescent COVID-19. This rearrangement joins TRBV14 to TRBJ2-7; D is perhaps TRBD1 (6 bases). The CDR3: CASSQDRQGYEQYF. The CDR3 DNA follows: TGTGCCAGCAGCCAAGACCGCCAGGGGTACGAGCAGTACTTC.